These 27 T cell receptor beta chains share one sample of origin, sequenced in a study of blood T cells in healthy people across ages (dated by TCRdb to between 2015 and 2016). Libraries were prepared through 5' RACE. TCRdb shows the sequencer as Illumina HiSeq 2500. A second 7 to 11 cycle PCR used a sample-barcoded 5' primer and a J-beta primer mix. The public reads were reprocessed in TCRdb via fastp at Q25 and MiXCR, keeping in-frame beta chains. Each entry merges the rows of one CDR3 protein and shows their most common DNA and genes. This sample has under 800,000 distinct CDR3 sequences in its table, and around a fifth of those were observed once. In total, the top ten clones hold about 3.6% of the sample. Sequencing input: blood. These receptor sequences come from a man aged 65-85 years in good health.

This clonotype was observed a few times. This chain links TRBV27 with TRBJ2-5; 14 bases are shared with TRBD2. CDR1 MNHEY and CDR2 SMNVEV come from the germline V gene (reference sequence). After removal of 5 bases from V and 5 bases from J, the junction contained 7 bases not matched to a gene. The CDR3 is 16 residues long. CDR3 loop: CASSLGTSGRVETQYF. CDR3 coding DNA: TGTGCCAGCAGTCTCGGGACTAGCGGGAGAGTCGAGACCCAGTACTTC.

This clonotype was counted a few times. V is TRBV7-6 and J is TRBJ2-3, with 11 bases lining up with TRBD2. Looked up from germline, CDR1 is SGHVS and CDR2 is FNYEAQ. The V segment lost 5 bases and the J segment 5 bases; nucleotides outside the gene matches: 6. This CDR3 is built from 15 residues. CDR3 sequence reads: CASSPTSGRLDTQYF. The CDR3 DNA sequence: TGTGCCAGCAGCCCAACTAGCGGGAGATTAGATACGCAGTATTTT.

J is TRBJ1-3 and V is TRBV6-6; D is uncertain. Germline CDR1 MNHNY, CDR2 SVGAGI (reference sequence). V gave up 7 bases and J gave up 0 bases, with 10 bases separating them. The CDR3 runs 14 residues. The CDR3 DNA reads as TGTGCCAGCACAAACTATTACTCTGGAAACACCATATATTTT. As protein: CASTNYYSGNTIYF.

The chain couples TRBV6-2 or TRBV6-3 to TRBJ2-7; 10 bases map to TRBD1. V dropped 7 bases and J dropped 4; count of bases not matched to a gene: 10. There are 15 residues in the CDR3. Germline CDR1 MNHEY, CDR2 SVGEGT. The CDR3 region has the DNA TGTGCCAGCATCAAACGGACAGGGGGTCAGTACGAGCAGTACTTC. Protein product: CASIKRTGGQYEQYF.

This chain uses TRBV21-1 with TRBJ2-1; the table's D call, TRBD2, has no DNA check behind it. TRBV21-1 is noted as a pseudogene. The CDR3 has 19 amino acids. CDR3 sequence: CASSKEPSGRGGSYNEQFF. CDR3 in DNA: TGTGCCAGCAGCAAAGAGCCTAGCGGGAGGGGAGGGTCCTACAATGAGCAGTTCTTC.

This clonotype was found a few times. The rearrangement joins TRBV5-1 to TRBJ2-3; 8 bases align to TRBD1. With V trimmed by 4 bases and J by 0 bases, 10 bases remained unmatched. There are 17 residues in the CDR3. Germline V gives CDR1 SGHRS, CDR2 YFSETQ. This CDR3 is CASSPGTGLSSTDTQYF. The CDR3 nucleotides are TGCGCCAGCAGCCCTGGGACAGGTCTATCTAGCACAGATACGCAGTATTTT. Full variable domain (outside the CDR3, taken from reference TRBV5-1 and TRBJ2-3): KAGVTQTPRYLIKTRGQQVTLSCSPISGHRSVSWYQQTPGQGLQFLFEYFSETQRNKGNFPGRFSGRQFSNSRSEMNVSTLELGDSALYLCASSPGTGLSSTDTQYFGPGTRLTVL.

The rearrangement joins TRBV10-2 to TRBJ2-7; a possible D gene is TRBD2 (6 bases). V shed 3 bases and J shed 6 bases, with 15 bases lying between them. The CDR3 is made up of 14 amino acids. Germline lookup yields CDR1 WSHSY and CDR2 SAAADI. In nucleotides, the CDR3 is TGCGCCAGCAGTGATCTCGTCGGGAGACTCGAGCAGTACTTC. Protein product: CASSDLVGRLEQYF.

The chain employs TRBV28 and TRBJ2-3; 10 bases agree with TRBD2. CDR3 size: 16 residues. CDR1 and CDR2 (germline): MDHEN, SYDVKM. V dropped 4 bases and J dropped 5; count of bases not matched to a gene: 9. The CDR3 sequence is CASSSTLAGVRDTQYF. The CDR3 DNA sequence: TGTGCCAGCAGTTCAACTCTAGCGGGAGTAAGAGATACGCAGTATTTT.

This clonotype has only a few counts. The gene calls are TRBV13 and TRBJ2-1; 13 nucleotides align to TRBD2. The CDR3 extends over 17 amino acids. Germline V gives CDR1 PRHDT, CDR2 FYEKMQ (reference sequence). V lost 4 bases, J lost 8 bases, and 11 bases stayed unmatched. CDR3 bases: TGTGCCAGCAGCTCCAGACGAGGACTAGCGGGAGAGGATGAGCAGTTCTTC. Translation gives CASSSRRGLAGEDEQFF.

The genes are TRBV10-3 and TRBJ2-7; 16 nucleotides align to TRBD2. The CDR3 length is 16 residues. CDR1 and CDR2 from the germline V gene are ENHRY and SYGVKD. The V segment lost 2 bases and the J segment 9 bases; nucleotides outside the gene matches: 7. The CDR3 nucleotides read TGTGCCATCAGTGAGCCGGGACTAGCGGGAGGGCCCGTGCAGTACTTC. This sequence encodes CAISEPGLAGGPVQYF.

The V call is TRBV14, the J call TRBJ2-5, with D perhaps matching TRBD1 (5 bases). Trimming pared 3 bases from V and 1 base from J, leaving 12 bases between. CDR1 and CDR2 (germline): SGHDN, FVKESK. The CDR3 runs 15 residues. CDR3 loop: CASSHQGVSQETQYF. As DNA, the CDR3 is TGTGCCAGCAGCCACCAAGGGGTTAGCCAAGAGACCCAGTACTTC.

This clonotype has a count of ten or more. This chain connects TRBV5-1 to TRBJ2-1; 8 nucleotides match TRBD2. V shed 5 bases and J 4 bases; nucleotides not matched to a gene: 8. Germline V gives CDR1 SGHRS, CDR2 YFSETQ. The CDR3 has 15 amino acids. The CDR3 sequence: CASRPAGLVYNEQFF. The CDR3 nucleotides read TGCGCCAGCAGACCCGCGGGACTAGTATACAATGAGCAGTTCTTC. Full variable domain (outside the CDR3, taken from reference TRBV5-1 and TRBJ2-1): KAGVTQTPRYLIKTRGQQVTLSCSPISGHRSVSWYQQTPGQGLQFLFEYFSETQRNKGNFPGRFSGRQFSNSRSEMNVSTLELGDSALYLCASRPAGLVYNEQFFGPGTRLTVL.

In this sample, this clonotype turned up many times. The chain joins TRBV11-2 to TRBJ2-5; 10 bases line up with TRBD2. Germline lookup yields CDR1 SGHAT and CDR2 FQNNGV. CDR3 length: 15 amino acids. The V gene end was trimmed by 3 bases and the J gene end by 4 bases; junction bases not matched to a gene: 5. The DNA for the CDR3 is TGTGCCAGCAGCTTTAGCGGGAGGTCCCCAGAGACCCAGTACTTC. Translated, it gives CASSFSGRSPETQYF.

V is TRBV6-5 and J is TRBJ2-5; possibly TRBD1 or TRBD2 for D (5 bases each). The J call may be incorrect, as the DNA end agrees better with TRBJ2-7. This CDR3 comprises 14 residues. Germline V gene lookup returns CDR1 MNHEY and CDR2 SVGAGI. The CDR3 loop is CASSYSGELDEQYF. DNA for the CDR3: TGTGCCAGCAGTTACTCGGGGGAGTTGGACGAGCAGTACTTC.

This clonotype showed up just a few times. The CDR3 is CASSQGLSSGPSNTGELFF. In nucleotides, the CDR3 is TGTGCCAGCAGCCAAGGCTTATCCAGCGGGCCTTCGAACACCGGGGAGCTGTTTTTT. The chain couples TRBV4-2 to TRBJ2-2; D may be TRBD2 (6 bases). Germline V gene sequence: CDR1 LGHNA, CDR2 YNFKEQ. This CDR3 region has 19 residues. V gave up 1 base and J gave up 0 bases, with 18 bases separating them.

V usage is TRBV20-1 and J usage is TRBJ2-3; 7 bases are shared with TRBD2. This CDR3 region has 14 residues. Per germline, CDR1 DFQATT and CDR2 SNEGSKA (reference sequence). The V and J ends lost 5 bases and 0 bases, in that order; junction bases with no gene match: 5. The CDR3 region is CSAPDGGSTDTQYF. As DNA, the CDR3 is TGCAGTGCTCCCGACGGGGGGAGCACAGATACGCAGTATTTT.

The chain recombines TRBV9 with TRBJ2-7, with D tentatively TRBD2 (6 bases). Germline lookup yields CDR1 SGDLS and CDR2 YYNGEE. V lost 0 bases and J 6 bases, leaving 16 bases between the germline ends. The CDR3 is 15 residues long. The CDR3, as DNA: TGTGCCAGCAGCGTAGGGGCGGGGACCCTCGGCGAGCAGTACTTC. It translates to CASSVGAGTLGEQYF.

This clonotype was seen only a few times. The V call is TRBV3-1, the J call TRBJ1-2; no reliable D call. The CDR3 totals 13 residues. Per germline, CDR1 LGHDT and CDR2 YNNKEL (reference sequence). V was trimmed by 3 bases and J by 2 bases, leaving 7 bases between them. The CDR3 loop is CASSHKGNYGYTF. The DNA of the CDR3 is TGTGCCAGCAGCCACAAAGGGAACTATGGCTACACCTTC.

The rearrangement links TRBV6-6 to TRBJ2-2; 8 bases agree with TRBD1. The junction had 7 bases not matched to a gene; V was cut back by 6 bases and J by 4 bases. The V gene's germline CDR1 is MNHNY and CDR2 SVGAGI (reference sequence). There are 15 residues in the CDR3. The CDR3 DNA reads TGTGCCAGCAGCCCGGGACAGGAGATCACCGGGGAGCTGTTTTTT. Translated, it gives CASSPGQEITGELFF.

This clonotype was seen a handful of times. CDR3 nucleotides: TGTGCCAGCAGCTTACAGGACACTCTCTATGGCTACACCTTC. This sequence encodes CASSLQDTLYGYTF. V is TRBV7-9 and J is TRBJ1-2; possibly TRBD1 for D (5 bases). Germline CDR1 is SEHNR and CDR2 is FQNEAQ (reference sequence). V was shortened by 2 bases and J by 4 bases, with 11 bases between the two germline ends. The CDR3 extends over 14 amino acids.

This clonotype showed up just a few times. V is TRBV9 and J is TRBJ2-5, with TRBD2 as a possible D gene (6 bases). TRBJ2-1 matches the DNA end more closely, so the J call is doubtful. CDR1 is SGDLS, CDR2 YYNGEE, per germline. The CDR3 has 14 residues. The CDR3 here is CASSVGAGYNEQFF. The CDR3 coding sequence is TGTGCCAGCAGCGTAGGGGCGGGATACAATGAGCAGTTCTTC.

This clonotype appeared a few times. J is TRBJ2-5 and V is TRBV18; D gene uncertain. V lost 2 bases to trimming and J lost 11 bases, with 9 bases between them. The CDR3 runs to 11 residues. Germline lookup yields CDR1 KGHSH and CDR2 LQKENI. The CDR3 nucleotides read TGTGCCAGCTCACCAGCAATAGAGCAGTACTTC. Protein: CASSPAIEQYF.

The chain recombines TRBV12-3 or TRBV12-4 with TRBJ2-1; 16 bases match TRBD2. J lost 7 bases, V lost 10 bases, and 1 base had no gene match. The CDR3 covers 13 residues. The CDR3 reads CATGLAGGNEQFF. In DNA form, the CDR3 reads TGTGCCACGGGACTAGCGGGAGGGAATGAGCAGTTCTTC.

This clonotype has a single count. V and J are TRBV5-1 and TRBJ2-3; 12 positions agree with TRBD2. This CDR3 region has 17 residues. The ends lost 4 bases at V and 3 bases at J; junction bases unmatched: 9. Germline values: CDR1 SGHRS, CDR2 YFSETQ. DNA of the CDR3: TGCGCCAGCAGCCTTTCCTCCGGGACTAGCGGGACAGATACGCAGTATTTT. Translation: CASSLSSGTSGTDTQYF.

The chain couples TRBV29-1 to TRBJ1-1, with TRBD1 identical over 7 bases. Germline assignment: CDR1 SQVTM and CDR2 ANQGSEA. The CDR3 is 12 residues long. V gave up 6 bases and J gave up 6 bases; unmatched junction bases: 7. The CDR3 reads CSVVQGSPEAFF. DNA of the CDR3: TGCAGCGTCGTACAGGGGTCCCCTGAAGCTTTCTTT.

The CDR3 loop is CASSPSTGLDEQFF. The CDR3 DNA follows: TGTGCCAGCAGCCCAAGTACGGGTTTGGATGAGCAGTTCTTC. The chain recombines TRBV5-6 with TRBJ2-1; no definite D call. Trimming cost V 4 bases and J 8 bases, with 16 bases left between them. The CDR3 contains 14 residues. The germline V gene encodes CDR1 SGHDT and CDR2 YYEEEE.

V is TRBV12-3 or TRBV12-4 and J is TRBJ1-5; no definite D call. This CDR3 is built from 13 residues. Trimming removed 5 bases at V and 5 bases at J, with 10 bases between. This chain's CDR3 is CASSARPDQPQHF. The CDR3 coding sequence is TGTGCCAGCAGTGCCCGACCCGATCAGCCCCAGCATTTT.